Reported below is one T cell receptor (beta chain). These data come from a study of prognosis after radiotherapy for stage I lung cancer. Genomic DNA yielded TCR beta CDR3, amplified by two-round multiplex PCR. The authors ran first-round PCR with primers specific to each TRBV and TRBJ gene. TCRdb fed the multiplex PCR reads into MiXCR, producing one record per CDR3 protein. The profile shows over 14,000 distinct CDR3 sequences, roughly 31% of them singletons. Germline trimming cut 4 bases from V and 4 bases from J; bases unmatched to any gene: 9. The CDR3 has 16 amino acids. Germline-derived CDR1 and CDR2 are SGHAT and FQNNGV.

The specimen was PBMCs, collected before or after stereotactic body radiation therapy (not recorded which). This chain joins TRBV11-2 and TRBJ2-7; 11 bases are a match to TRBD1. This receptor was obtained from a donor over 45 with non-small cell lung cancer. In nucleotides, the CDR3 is TGTGCCAGCAGCTCCACCGGACAGGGGGCAGGGTACGAGCAGTACGTC. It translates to CASSSTGQGAGYEQYV.